This T cell receptor (beta chain) came from a study of blood T cell repertoires in COVID-19. Study-level background: COVID-19 samples, acute and convalescent, were from the United States, Italy and Spain. PBMCs, B-cell-depleted T cells, or T cells were the source of the cDNA or gDNA that made up the material.

Original analysis: Amplification from reference gene primers served as the basis for estimated nucleated cell counts. The table came from immunoSEQ multiplex PCR; TCRdb's copy has only in-frame clones and leaves some out. D and trimming were read from the DNA, whereas the V and J calls and clone size are those reported in that table. The sample lists around 56,000 clones, approximately 80% occurring once. The sequencing sample was made of peripheral blood. This sequence was found in a man aged 55 to 70 with acute or convalescent COVID-19.

This CDR3 is CASSLGRTNTGELFF. The CDR3, as DNA: TGTGCCAGCAGCTTAGGCAGGACGAACACCGGGGAGCTGTTTTTT. The chain has TRBV11-2 and TRBJ2-2; D is ambiguous. V dropped 1 base and J dropped 0 bases, with 6 bases sitting between them. Germline CDR1 is SGHAT and CDR2 is FQNNGV. The length of the CDR3 is 15 residues.